This TCR beta chain was sequenced for a study of memory CD4+ T cells and cytomegalovirus serostatus. The V gene lost 5 bases and the J gene lost 0 bases, with 9 bases spanning the gap. Germline V lookup: CDR1 SGHNT, CDR2 YENEEA. CDR3 length: 14 residues. Study outcomes and limitations: Of approximately 160 reported CMV TCRbeta sequences, 60 to 85 were found in memory CD4+ repertoires.

Clones were sequenced by immunoSEQ multiplex PCR, and TCRdb holds only the in-frame ones, with some missing. Of about 56,000 clones in the sample, more than 75% were seen once. The table lists this clone with a count of one. Its antigen is unidentified. Other DNA sequences in this sample translate to the same CDR3. The sort gate was single viable CD3+CD4+CD8-CD45RO+ cells for memory CD4+ T cells. The TCR sequence derives from an adult in good health and CMV-seronegative. The sequencing sample was made of memory CD4+ T cells from blood. V gene TRBV11-3 combines with J gene TRBJ2-3; no clear D. The CDR3 nucleotides read TGTGCCAGCAGCCTTACAGCTAGCACAGATACGCAGTATTTT. Translation gives CASSLTASTDTQYF.